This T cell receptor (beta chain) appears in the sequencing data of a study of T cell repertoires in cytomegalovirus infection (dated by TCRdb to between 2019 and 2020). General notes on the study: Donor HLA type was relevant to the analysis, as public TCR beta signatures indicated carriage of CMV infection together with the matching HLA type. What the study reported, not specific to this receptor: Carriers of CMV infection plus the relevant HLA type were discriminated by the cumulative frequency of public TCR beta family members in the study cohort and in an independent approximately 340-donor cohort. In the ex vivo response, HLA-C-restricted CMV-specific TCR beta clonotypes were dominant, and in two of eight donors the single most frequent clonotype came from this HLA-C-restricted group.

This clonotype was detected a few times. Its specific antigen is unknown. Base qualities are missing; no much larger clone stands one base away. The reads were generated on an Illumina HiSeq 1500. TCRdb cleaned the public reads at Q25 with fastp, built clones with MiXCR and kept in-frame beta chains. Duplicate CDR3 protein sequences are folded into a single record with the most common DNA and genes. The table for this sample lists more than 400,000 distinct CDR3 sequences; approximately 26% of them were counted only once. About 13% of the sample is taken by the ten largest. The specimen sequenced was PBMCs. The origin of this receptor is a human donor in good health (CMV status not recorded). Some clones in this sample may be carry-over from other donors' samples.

The CDR3 loop reads CASSVQGNTIYF. The sequenced DNA: TGTGCCAGCAGCGTACAGGGAAACACCATATATTTT. The chain was built from TRBV9 and TRBJ1-3; there is no confident call for the D gene. Spanning cysteine to phenylalanine, the CDR3 consists of 12 amino acids. Of all the DNA, just the CDR3 is kept, 36 bases in frame from base 1. V was cut back by 1 base and J by 4 bases, leaving a gap of 3 bases between them. The germline V gene gives CDR1 as SGDLS and CDR2 as YYNGEE.